This T cell receptor (beta chain) was documented in a study of blood T cell repertoires in COVID-19. Background on the study: The samples span acute and convalescent COVID-19 from the United States, Italy and Spain. Sources were T cells, B-cell-depleted T cells, or PBMCs; the material itself was cDNA or gDNA.

Per the original methods: Reference gene primers were amplified, and this amplification served to estimate nucleated cell counts. The data were produced by immunoSEQ multiplex PCR, yet TCRdb's version contains in-frame clones alone and is incomplete. V, J and clone size derive from that table, while D and trimming were established from the DNA sequence. The data show 110,000 or so clones, about 87% seen once. The receptor comes from a woman in her 50s with acute or convalescent COVID-19. The sample taken for sequencing was peripheral blood.

The CDR3 DNA is TGCAGCGCCGGGGTCTTGAACACTGAAGCTTTCTTT. Translated: CSAGVLNTEAFF. The chain has TRBV29-1 and TRBJ1-1; no firm D call. The germline V gene has CDR1 SQVTM and CDR2 ANQGSEA. The CDR3 contains 12 residues. V gave up 7 bases and J gave up 0 bases, with 9 bases separating them.